Here is one T cell receptor beta chain with its context. Its antigen is currently unknown. The data originate from a study of neurological immune-mediated disorders. Study-wide findings and caveats: Multiple sclerosis patients had less TCR clonal expansion than even healthy controls, unlike HTLV-1-associated myelopathy.

5'RACE employing 10-nucleotide random UMIs yielded the cDNA. TCRdb called the 5' RACE reads again in MiXCR, with one record for every CDR3 protein. The sample carries approximately 47,000 distinct CDR3 sequences, 13% recorded once. Stated time point: longitudinal time-point 3. CDR1 is SGHDT and CDR2 is YYEEEE in the germline V gene. Trimming shortened V by 1 base and J by 2 bases, and 10 bases separated the two germline ends. The CDR3 extends over 14 amino acids. Sequenced material: PBMCs. The rearrangement uses TRBV5-6 and TRBJ2-7, with D perhaps assigned TRBD1 or TRBD2 (5 bases each). The clonotype comes from a man aged 25-45 years in good health. In DNA form, the CDR3 reads TGTGCCAGCAGCTTGCAGAGGGGCGCCTACGAGCAGTACTTC. As protein: CASSLQRGAYEQYF.